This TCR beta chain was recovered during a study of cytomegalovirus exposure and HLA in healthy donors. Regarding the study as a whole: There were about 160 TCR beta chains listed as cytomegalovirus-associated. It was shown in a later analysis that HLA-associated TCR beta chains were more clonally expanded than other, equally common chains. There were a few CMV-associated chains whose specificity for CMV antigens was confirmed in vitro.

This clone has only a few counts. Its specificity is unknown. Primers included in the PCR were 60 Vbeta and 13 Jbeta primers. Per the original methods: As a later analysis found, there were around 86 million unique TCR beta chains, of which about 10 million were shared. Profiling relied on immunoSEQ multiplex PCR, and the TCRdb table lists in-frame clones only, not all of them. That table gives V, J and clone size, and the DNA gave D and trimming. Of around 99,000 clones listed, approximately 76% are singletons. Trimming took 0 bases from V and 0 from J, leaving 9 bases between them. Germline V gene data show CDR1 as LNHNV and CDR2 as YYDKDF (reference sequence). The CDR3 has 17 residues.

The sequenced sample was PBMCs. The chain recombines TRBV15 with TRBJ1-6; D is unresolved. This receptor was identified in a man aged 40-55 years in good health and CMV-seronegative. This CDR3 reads CATSRDGSSSYNSPLHF. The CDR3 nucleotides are TGTGCCACCAGCAGAGATGGTTCTAGCTCCTATAATTCACCCCTCCACTTT.